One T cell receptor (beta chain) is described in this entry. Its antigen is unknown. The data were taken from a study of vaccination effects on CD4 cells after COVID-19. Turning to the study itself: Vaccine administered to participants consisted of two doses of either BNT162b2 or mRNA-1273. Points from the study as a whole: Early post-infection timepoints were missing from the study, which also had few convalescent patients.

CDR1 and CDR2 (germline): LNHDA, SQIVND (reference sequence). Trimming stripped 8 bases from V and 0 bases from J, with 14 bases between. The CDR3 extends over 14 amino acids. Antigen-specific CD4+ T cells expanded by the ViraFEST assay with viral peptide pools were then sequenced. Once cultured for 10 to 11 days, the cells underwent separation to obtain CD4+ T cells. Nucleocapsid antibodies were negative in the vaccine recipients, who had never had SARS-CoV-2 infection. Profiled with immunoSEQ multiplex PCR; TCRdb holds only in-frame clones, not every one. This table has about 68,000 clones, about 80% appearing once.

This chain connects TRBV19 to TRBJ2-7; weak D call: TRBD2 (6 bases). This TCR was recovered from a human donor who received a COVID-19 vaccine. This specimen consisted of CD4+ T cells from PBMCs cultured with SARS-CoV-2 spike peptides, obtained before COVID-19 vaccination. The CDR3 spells CASQIRGASYEQYV. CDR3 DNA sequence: TGTGCCAGTCAGATACGCGGGGCCTCCTACGAGCAGTACGTC.